This entry lists 29 T cell receptor beta chains sequenced from one sample in a study of cytotoxic CD8 clonotypes in ibrutinib-treated CLL. Clones were sequenced by immunoSEQ multiplex PCR, and TCRdb holds only the in-frame ones, with some missing. The sample holds 200,000 to 250,000 clones, roughly 70% seen once. The sample was PBMCs, taken after 24 months of ibrutinib treatment. These receptors all stem from a human donor with chronic lymphocytic leukemia.

V gene TRBV7-7 combines with J gene TRBJ2-1, with 7 bases lining up with TRBD2. Germline lookup yields CDR1 SSHAT and CDR2 FNYEAQ (reference sequence). The CDR3 length is 14 residues. CDR3 region: CASSPGGTYNEQFF. Written as DNA, the CDR3 is TGTGCTAGCTCCCCCGGGGGGACCTACAATGAGCAGTTCTTC.

V is TRBV18 and J is TRBJ2-7; tentative D call: TRBD2 (5 bases). The CDR3 is made up of 13 amino acids. Germline values: CDR1 KGHSH, CDR2 LQKENI. Trimming shortened V by 10 bases and J by 4 bases, and 17 bases separated the two germline ends. The CDR3 spells CATTRSREYEQYF. As DNA, the CDR3 is TGTGCCACCACACGGAGTCGGGAATACGAGCAGTACTTC.

This clone was seen a few times. The gene calls are TRBV2 and TRBJ1-1; no definite D call. This CDR3 spans 16 amino acids. Germline V gene lookup returns CDR1 SNHLY and CDR2 FYNNEI. V was shortened by 4 bases and J by 0 bases, with 15 bases between the two germline ends. The CDR3 here is CASSARRAHMNTEAFF. Written as DNA, the CDR3 is TGTGCCAGCAGTGCTAGGAGGGCGCACATGAACACTGAAGCTTTCTTT. Full variable domain (missing parts from reference TRBV2 and TRBJ1-1): EPEVTQTPSHQVTQMGQEVILRCVPISNHLYFYWYRQILGQKVEFLVSFYNNEISEKSEIFDDQFSVERPDGSNFTLKIRSTKLEDSAMYFCASSARRAHMNTEAFFGQGTRLTVV.

The chain has TRBV7-3 and TRBJ1-3, with a tentative D call TRBD1 (5 bases). Per the germline V gene, CDR1 is SGHTA and CDR2 is FQGTGA. V dropped 1 base and J dropped 0 bases, with 13 bases sitting between them. The CDR3 is 17 residues long. The CDR3 DNA reads as TGTGCCAGCAGCTTAAATCCCCAGGGAAGCTCTGGAAACACCATATATTTT. Encoded protein: CASSLNPQGSSGNTIYF.

This clone is a singleton in its sample. The V gene is TRBV27, the J gene TRBJ2-7; D is perhaps TRBD1 (6 bases). V lost 4 bases and J lost 0, with 13 bases in between. Germline V gene data show CDR1 as MNHEY and CDR2 as SMNVEV (reference sequence). This CDR3 spans 15 amino acids. The CDR3 DNA is TGTGCCAGCAGTTCGCCACAGGGACGCTCCTACGAGCAGTACTTC. Amino acid sequence: CASSSPQGRSYEQYF.

The genes are TRBV5-8 and TRBJ1-4, with D maybe TRBD1 (5 bases). The CDR3 spans 12 residues. CDR1 SGHTS and CDR2 YDEGEE come from the germline V gene. Trimming removed 4 bases at V and 9 bases at J, with 10 bases between. The CDR3 is CASSGVGQKLFF. The CDR3 DNA is TGTGCCAGCAGCGGAGTGGGACAAAAACTGTTTTTT.

The genes are TRBV5-4 and TRBJ2-7, with 10 positions matching TRBD2. V gave up 1 base and J gave up 6 bases; unmatched junction bases: 16. The CDR3 consists of 18 residues. Germline loops: CDR1 SGHNT, CDR2 YYREEE (reference sequence). CDR3 bases: TGTGCCAGCAGCTTGCAGGGGGCGGCAGCGGGAGGGCCTGGCGAGCAGTACTTC. Its translation: CASSLQGAAAGGPGEQYF. The entire variable domain, with the rest obtained from reference TRBV5-4 and TRBJ2-7, is as follows: ETGVTQSPTHLIKTRGQQVTLRCSSQSGHNTVSWYQQALGQGPQFIFQYYREEENGRGNFPPRFSGLQFPNYSSELNVNALELDDSALYLCASSLQGAAAGGPGEQYFGPGTRLTVT.

This clone was counted only a few times. The chain uses TRBV27 and TRBJ1-5; D not resolved. The CDR3 runs 15 residues. V lost 5 bases to trimming and J lost 1 base, with 12 bases between them. Germline values: CDR1 MNHEY, CDR2 SMNVEV (reference sequence). CDR3 sequence (DNA): TGTGCCAGCAGTCGGACTCTGGGGAGCAATCAGCCCCAGCATTTT. It is translated as CASSRTLGSNQPQHF.

This sequence joins TRBV10-3 and TRBJ1-5; 8 bases align to TRBD1. Per germline, CDR1 ENHRY and CDR2 SYGVKD. The junction had 4 bases not matched to a gene; V was cut back by 5 bases and J by 7 bases. This CDR3 comprises 13 residues. In DNA form, the CDR3 reads TGTGCCATCAGTCAGGGGGCCGGACAGCCCCAGCATTTT. Protein product: CAISQGAGQPQHF.

The rearrangement uses TRBV19 and TRBJ1-1; D is unresolved. Per germline, CDR1 LNHDA and CDR2 SQIVND (reference sequence). V lost 1 base and J 5 bases, leaving 11 bases between the germline ends. The CDR3 loop spans 14 amino acids. CDR3 in amino acids: CASSIGSDSTEAFF. The DNA for the CDR3 is TGTGCCAGTAGTATAGGTTCAGACTCTACTGAAGCTTTCTTT.

V usage is TRBV7-9 and J usage is TRBJ1-2, with D perhaps TRBD1 (5 bases). The V end lost 0 bases, the J end lost 8 bases, and 10 bases lay between the germline ends. The germline V gene has CDR1 SEHNR and CDR2 FQNEAQ (reference sequence). The CDR3 is 13 residues long. CDR3 protein: CASSLALGGGYTF. In DNA, the CDR3 is TGTGCCAGCAGCTTAGCGCTGGGGGGAGGCTACACCTTC.

This clone was counted between two and nine times. The chain couples TRBV30 to TRBJ2-7, with TRBD2 as a possible D gene (5 bases). This CDR3 is built from 14 residues. Germline CDR1 GTSNPN, CDR2 SVGIG (reference sequence). V was trimmed by 3 bases and J by 3 bases, leaving 15 bases between them. The CDR3 protein is CAWRKGAGGYEQYF. The CDR3 coding sequence is TGTGCCTGGAGGAAGGGCGCGGGTGGCTACGAGCAGTACTTC.

The rearrangement links TRBV23-1 to TRBJ1-5; no clear D gene. TRBV23-1 is labeled an ORF, and its function is uncertain. CDR3 length: 16 residues. Trimming pared 0 bases from V and 2 bases from J, leaving 11 bases between. The CDR3 DNA reads TGCGCCAGCAGTCAATCGGAGGAATCGCGCAATCAGCCCCAGCATTTT. This codes for CASSQSEESRNQPQHF.

This clone came up a few times. The chain is built from TRBV29-1 and TRBJ1-5; D call uncertain. CDR3 length: 13 residues. Germline values: CDR1 SQVTM, CDR2 ANQGSEA. V was pared by 5 bases and J by 3 bases, with 11 bases between. The DNA of the CDR3 is TGCAGCGTTCGGACGGCCCTCAATCAGCCCCAGCATTTT. It encodes CSVRTALNQPQHF.

The chain combines TRBV29-1 with TRBJ2-1, with no clear D. Per germline, CDR1 SQVTM and CDR2 ANQGSEA. This CDR3 contains 11 residues. The V and J ends lost 3 bases and 6 bases respectively, with 6 bases between them. CDR3 protein: CSVDRVNEQFF. For the CDR3, the DNA is TGCAGCGTTGATAGAGTCAATGAGCAGTTCTTC.

The rearrangement joins TRBV5-5 to TRBJ2-3; 9 nucleotides line up with TRBD1. CDR1 SGHKS and CDR2 YYEKEE come from the germline V gene (reference sequence). Trimming removed 2 bases from V and 2 bases from J; junction bases left unmatched: 15. The CDR3 extends over 19 amino acids. The CDR3 DNA is TGTGCCAGCAGCTTTACAGGGGGCGAAAGCGGAGCCCCCACAGATACGCAGTATTTT. Its protein product is CASSFTGGESGAPTDTQYF. The full variable domain, completed using reference TRBV5-5 and TRBJ2-3, is DAGVTQSPTHLIKTRGQQVTLRCSPISGHKSVSWYQQVLGQGPQFIFQYYEKEERGRGNFPDRFSARQFPNYSSELNVNALLLGDSALYLCASSFTGGESGAPTDTQYFGPGTRLTVL.

This clone was observed a handful of times. The gene calls are TRBV27 and TRBJ2-7; a possible D gene is TRBD1 (5 bases). The CDR3 is 12 residues long. Germline V lookup: CDR1 MNHEY, CDR2 SMNVEV (reference sequence). Trimming shortened V by 5 bases and J by 3 bases, and 8 bases separated the two germline ends. The CDR3 sequence is CASSTTGYEQYF. The CDR3, as DNA: TGTGCCAGCAGTACCACAGGCTACGAGCAGTACTTC.

The J gene is TRBJ2-7, the V gene TRBV4-1; maybe TRBD2 (6 bases). Germline V lookup: CDR1 MGHRA, CDR2 YSYEKL. V was cut by 0 bases and J by 0 bases, with 12 bases left in between. This CDR3 spans 16 amino acids. The CDR3 DNA reads TGCGCCAGCAGCCAAGACGGGGGACTCCTCTCCTACGAGCAGTACTTC. This sequence encodes CASSQDGGLLSYEQYF.

CDR3 coding DNA: TGCGCCAGCAGCGCGGCTCCTAGCGGGACATCCTACGAGCAGTACTTC. It yields the protein CASSAAPSGTSYEQYF. The chain is built from TRBV5-1 and TRBJ2-7, with TRBD2 matching over 9 bases. This CDR3 comprises 16 residues. Trimming took 4 bases from V and 1 from J; bases not matched to a gene: 9. Per germline, CDR1 SGHRS and CDR2 YFSETQ.

CDR3 sequence reads: CASGTGENTEAFF. The CDR3 nucleotides are TGTGCCAGTGGGACAGGGGAAAACACTGAAGCTTTCTTT. The chain uses TRBV19 and TRBJ1-1; TRBD1 agrees at 10 bases. The CDR3 is 13 residues long. V was clipped by 8 bases and J by 2 bases; unmatched bases: 2. Germline V CDR1 and CDR2: LNHDA, SQIVND (reference sequence).

The genes are TRBV2 and TRBJ2-3; D is unclear. The ends were cut back, 11 bases at V and 4 bases at J, with 10 bases in the middle. CDR1 is SNHLY, CDR2 FYNNEI, per germline. CDR3 length: 11 residues. The chain's CDR3 is CAGRGADTQYF. CDR3 sequence (DNA): TGTGCCGGCCGCGGCGCAGATACGCAGTATTTT.

This clone was recorded only once. The chain has TRBV7-2 and TRBJ2-3; 8 nucleotides line up with TRBD2. Germline lookup yields CDR1 SGHTA and CDR2 FQGNSA. The CDR3 length is 14 residues. The trim removed 3 bases at V and 4 bases at J, leaving 3 bases unmatched. The CDR3 sequence is CASSFSGSADTQYF. The CDR3 nucleotides are TGTGCCAGCAGCTTCAGCGGGAGCGCAGATACGCAGTATTTT.

This clone showed up just once. This rearrangement joins TRBV11-2 to TRBJ2-7, with D perhaps given as TRBD1 or TRBD2 (5 bases each). CDR1 SGHAT and CDR2 FQNNGV come from the germline V gene. Trimming removed 1 base from V and 6 bases from J, with 16 bases in between. CDR3 length equals 15 residues. The CDR3 here is CASSLGGPRRSEQYF. The CDR3 bases are TGTGCCAGCAGCTTAGGGGGCCCGAGGAGGAGCGAGCAGTACTTC.

This clone was counted a single time. CDR3 sequence: CASSIQFMRADQPQHF. DNA for the CDR3: TGTGCCAGTAGTATTCAGTTTATGAGGGCCGATCAGCCCCAGCATTTT. The rearrangement links TRBV19 to TRBJ1-5; D call uncertain. Germline loops: CDR1 LNHDA, CDR2 SQIVND (reference sequence). CDR3 length: 16 residues. The V gene lost 3 bases and the J gene lost 5 bases, with 17 bases spanning the gap. The variable domain in full, with the rest retrieved from reference TRBV19 and TRBJ1-5, is DGGITQSPKYLFRKEGQNVTLSCEQNLNHDAMYWYRQDPGQGLRLIYYSQIVNDFQKGDIAEGYSVSREKKESFPLTVTSAQKNPTAFYLCASSIQFMRADQPQHFGDGTRLSIL.

This chain joins TRBV7-8 and TRBJ2-1; 7 nucleotides match TRBD2. This CDR3 has 13 residues. V was clipped by 6 bases and J by 5 bases; unmatched bases: 4. Germline CDR1 is SGHVS and CDR2 is FQNEAQ. Here the CDR3 DNA reads TGTGCCAGCAGGGGGAGCGGGGACAATGAGCAGTTCTTC. Amino acids: CASRGSGDNEQFF.

The chain couples TRBV2 to TRBJ1-1, with TRBD1 matching over 8 bases. The germline V gene has CDR1 SNHLY and CDR2 FYNNEI. CDR3 length: 15 residues. Losses at the gene ends were 6 bases for V and 5 bases for J; bases not matched to a gene: 11. The CDR3 here is CASSPQGEVETEAFF. Written as DNA, the CDR3 is TGTGCCAGCAGCCCACAGGGGGAGGTCGAAACTGAAGCTTTCTTT.

This chain uses TRBV9 with TRBJ2-1; a possible D gene is TRBD2 (6 bases). The V end was cut by 0 bases, the J end by 6 bases, with 16 bases between. Per germline, CDR1 SGDLS and CDR2 YYNGEE. The CDR3 is 16 amino acids. The CDR3 region is CASSVALRDQGNEQFF. CDR3 coding DNA: TGTGCCAGCAGCGTAGCTTTGCGGGATCAGGGCAATGAGCAGTTCTTC. Full variable domain (rest looked up from reference TRBV9 and TRBJ2-1): DSGVTQTPKHLITATGQRVTLRCSPRSGDLSVYWYQQSLDQGLQFLIQYYNGEERAKGNILERFSAQQFPDLHSELNLSSLELGDSALYFCASSVALRDQGNEQFFGPGTRLTVL.

This chain joins TRBV9 and TRBJ2-5; 9 bases align to TRBD2. The V and J ends lost 3 bases and 5 bases, in that order; junction bases with no gene match: 5. This CDR3 contains 14 residues. Germline V lookup: CDR1 SGDLS, CDR2 YYNGEE. DNA of the CDR3: TGTGCCAGCAGCGACGGGACTAGCTGGGAGACCCAGTACTTC. The encoded protein is CASSDGTSWETQYF.

The rearrangement links TRBV9 to TRBJ2-4, with 10 bases fitting TRBD2. Germline trimming cut 3 bases from V and 7 bases from J; bases unmatched to any gene: 7. The length of the CDR3 is 15 residues. Looked up from germline, CDR1 is SGDLS and CDR2 is YYNGEE. The CDR3 sequence is CASSARGSGRNIQYF. CDR3 sequence (DNA): TGTGCCAGCAGCGCCCGGGGTAGCGGGAGGAACATTCAGTACTTC.